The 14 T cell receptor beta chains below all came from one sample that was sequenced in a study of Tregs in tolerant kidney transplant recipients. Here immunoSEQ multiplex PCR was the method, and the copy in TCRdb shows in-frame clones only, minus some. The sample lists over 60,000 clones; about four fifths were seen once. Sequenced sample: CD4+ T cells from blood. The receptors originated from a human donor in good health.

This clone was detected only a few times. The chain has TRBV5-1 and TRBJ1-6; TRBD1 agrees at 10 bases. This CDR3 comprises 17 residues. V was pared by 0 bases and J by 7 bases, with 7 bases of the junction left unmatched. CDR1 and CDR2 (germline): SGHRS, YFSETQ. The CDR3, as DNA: TGCGCCAGCAGCTTGGGGGTAGGGGGACAGGGGAATTCACCCCTCCACTTT. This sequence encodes CASSLGVGGQGNSPLHF.

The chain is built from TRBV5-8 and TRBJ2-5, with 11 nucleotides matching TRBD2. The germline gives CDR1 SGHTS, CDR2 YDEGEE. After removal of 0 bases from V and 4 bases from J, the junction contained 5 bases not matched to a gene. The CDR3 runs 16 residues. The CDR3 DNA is TGTGCCAGCAGCTTGGCATTGGGGACTAGCGGAGAGACCCAGTACTTC. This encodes CASSLALGTSGETQYF.

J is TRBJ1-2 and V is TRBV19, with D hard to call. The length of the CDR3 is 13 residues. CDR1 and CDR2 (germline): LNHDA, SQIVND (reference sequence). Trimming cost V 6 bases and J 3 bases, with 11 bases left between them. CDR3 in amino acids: CASRGVNYYGYTF. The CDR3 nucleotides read TGTGCCAGTAGAGGCGTCAACTACTATGGCTACACCTTC. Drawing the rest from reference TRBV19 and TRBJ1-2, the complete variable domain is DGGITQSPKYLFRKEGQNVTLSCEQNLNHDAMYWYRQDPGQGLRLIYYSQIVNDFQKGDIAEGYSVSREKKESFPLTVTSAQKNPTAFYLCASRGVNYYGYTFGSGTRLTVV.

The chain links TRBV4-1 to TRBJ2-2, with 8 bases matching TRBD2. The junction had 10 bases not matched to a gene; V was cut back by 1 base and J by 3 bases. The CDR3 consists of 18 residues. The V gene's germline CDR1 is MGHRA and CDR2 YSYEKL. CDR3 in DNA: TGCGCCAGCAGCCAAGTCTGGGGAAGCGGGAGCGACACCGGGGAGCTGTTTTTT. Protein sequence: CASSQVWGSGSDTGELFF.

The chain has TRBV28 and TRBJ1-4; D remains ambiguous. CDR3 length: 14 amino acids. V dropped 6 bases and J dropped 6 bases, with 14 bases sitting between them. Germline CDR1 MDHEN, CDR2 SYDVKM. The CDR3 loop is CASSVTAVDEKLFF. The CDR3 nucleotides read TGTGCCAGCAGCGTAACAGCAGTTGATGAAAAACTGTTTTTT.

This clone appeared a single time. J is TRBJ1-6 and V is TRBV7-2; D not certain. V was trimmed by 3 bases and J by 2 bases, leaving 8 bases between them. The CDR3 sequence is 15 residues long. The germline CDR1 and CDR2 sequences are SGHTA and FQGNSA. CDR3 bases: TGTGCCAGCAGCTTCCGGGGAACCTATAATTCACCCCTCCACTTT. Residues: CASSFRGTYNSPLHF.

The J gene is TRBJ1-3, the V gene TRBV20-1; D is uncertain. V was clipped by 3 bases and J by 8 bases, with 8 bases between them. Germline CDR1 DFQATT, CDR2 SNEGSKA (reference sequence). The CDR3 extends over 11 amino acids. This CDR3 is CSARSGDTIYF. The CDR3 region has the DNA TGCAGTGCTAGGTCCGGGGACACCATATATTTT.

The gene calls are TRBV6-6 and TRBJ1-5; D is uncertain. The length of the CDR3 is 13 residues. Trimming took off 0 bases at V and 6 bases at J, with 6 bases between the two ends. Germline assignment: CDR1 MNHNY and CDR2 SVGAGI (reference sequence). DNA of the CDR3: TGTGCCAGCAGTTACTCGAATCGTCAGCCCCAGCATTTT. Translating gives CASSYSNRQPQHF.

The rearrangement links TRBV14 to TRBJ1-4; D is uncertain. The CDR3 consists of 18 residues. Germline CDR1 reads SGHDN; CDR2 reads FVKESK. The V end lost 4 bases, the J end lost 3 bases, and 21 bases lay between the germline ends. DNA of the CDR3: TGTGCCAGCAGCCTTAAGCTTATCGGGGATAGGGCTAATGAAAAACTGTTTTTT. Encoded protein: CASSLKLIGDRANEKLFF.

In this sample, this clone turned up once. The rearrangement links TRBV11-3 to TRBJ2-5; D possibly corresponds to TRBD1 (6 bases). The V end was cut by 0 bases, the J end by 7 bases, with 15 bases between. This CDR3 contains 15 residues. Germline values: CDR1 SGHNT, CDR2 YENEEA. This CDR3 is CASSLEAGVRGTQYF. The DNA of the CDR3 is TGTGCCAGCAGCTTAGAGGCAGGGGTTCGGGGGACCCAGTACTTC.

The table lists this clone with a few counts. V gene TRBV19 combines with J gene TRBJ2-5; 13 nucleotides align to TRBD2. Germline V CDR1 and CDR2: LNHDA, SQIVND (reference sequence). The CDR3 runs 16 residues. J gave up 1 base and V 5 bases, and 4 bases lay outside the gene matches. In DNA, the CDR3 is TGTGCCAGTAGTGTGAGACTAGCGGGGGGCCAAGAGACCCAGTACTTC. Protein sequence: CASSVRLAGGQETQYF.

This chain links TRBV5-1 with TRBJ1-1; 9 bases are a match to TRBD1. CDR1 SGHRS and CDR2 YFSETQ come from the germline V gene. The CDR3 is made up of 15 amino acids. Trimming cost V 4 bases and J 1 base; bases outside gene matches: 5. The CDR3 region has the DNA TGCGCCAGCAGCCCGGGACAGGGTTCGAACACTGAAGCTTTCTTT. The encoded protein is CASSPGQGSNTEAFF. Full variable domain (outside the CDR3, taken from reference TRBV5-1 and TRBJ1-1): KAGVTQTPRYLIKTRGQQVTLSCSPISGHRSVSWYQQTPGQGLQFLFEYFSETQRNKGNFPGRFSGRQFSNSRSEMNVSTLELGDSALYLCASSPGQGSNTEAFFGQGTRLTVV.

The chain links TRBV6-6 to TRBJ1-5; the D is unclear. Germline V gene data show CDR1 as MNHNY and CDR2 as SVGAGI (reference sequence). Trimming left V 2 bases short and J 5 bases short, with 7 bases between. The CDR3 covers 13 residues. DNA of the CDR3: TGTGCCAGCAGTTACGGGATATATCAGCCCCAGCATTTT. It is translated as CASSYGIYQPQHF.

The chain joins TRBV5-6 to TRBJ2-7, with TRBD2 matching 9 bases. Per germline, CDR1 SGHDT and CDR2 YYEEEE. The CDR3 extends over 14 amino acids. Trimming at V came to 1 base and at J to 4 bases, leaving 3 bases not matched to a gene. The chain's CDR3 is CASSLLAGMYEQYF. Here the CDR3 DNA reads TGTGCCAGCAGCTTGCTAGCGGGAATGTACGAGCAGTACTTC.